This TCR beta chain was sequenced for a study of blood T cell repertoires in COVID-19. In the study's own analysis: Cell counts per sample came from amplifying reference gene primers. Clones were sequenced by immunoSEQ multiplex PCR, and TCRdb holds only the in-frame ones, with some missing. V, J and clone size derive from that table, while D and trimming were established from the DNA sequence. The sample shows around 250,000 clones, about 82% of them seen only once. CDR3 length equals 15 residues. Germline V CDR1 and CDR2: MDHEN, SYDVKM. V was cut by 7 bases and J by 8 bases, with 23 bases left in between.

This clonotype was obtained from a woman older than 75 with COVID-19, enrolled during active disease. The genes are TRBV28 and TRBJ1-2, with D possibly matching TRBD1 (6 bases). Material for sequencing was peripheral blood. CDR3 DNA sequence: TGTGCCAGCATAGGACCCCCACCAGGGGCTCCCGGCTACACCTTC. It yields the protein CASIGPPPGAPGYTF.